This passage covers 24 T cell receptor beta chains from one sample sequenced in a study of shared clonotypes between healthy human individuals. Naive CD8 cells comprised CD45RO-negative, CCR7-positively selected cells, excluding terminally differentiated effector memory CD45RA+ cells. The data were produced by immunoSEQ multiplex PCR, yet TCRdb's version contains in-frame clones alone and is incomplete. The repertoire consists of hundreds of thousands of clones, with over 90% occurring once and the leading ten covering nearly 25%. Sequencing used naive CD8+ T cells sorted from blood. Receptors originate from a man aged 30 to 39 in good health.

The chain has TRBV7-9 and TRBJ2-1, with D possibly TRBD2 on 5 matching bases. This CDR3 spans 15 amino acids. Germline V gives CDR1 SEHNR, CDR2 FQNEAQ (reference sequence). The ends were cut back, 3 bases at V and 6 bases at J, with 15 bases in the middle. This chain's CDR3 is CASSFPTTEPNEQFF. In DNA form, the CDR3 reads TGTGCCAGCAGCTTTCCGACTACCGAACCCAATGAGCAGTTCTTC.

The count of this clone is one. V gene TRBV7-8 combines with J gene TRBJ2-3; D gene ambiguous. Germline lookup yields CDR1 SGHVS and CDR2 FQNEAQ. The CDR3 runs 14 residues. The V end was cut by 5 bases, the J end by 4 bases, with 13 bases between. CDR3 sequence (DNA): TGTGCCAGCAGCACAGTTCCCTTTCCAGATACGCAGTATTTT. Protein: CASSTVPFPDTQYF.

The chain combines TRBV27 with TRBJ2-7; either TRBD1 or TRBD2 may supply D (5 bases each). Trimming stripped 2 bases from V and 7 bases from J, with 18 bases between. This CDR3 is 15 amino acids long. In germline, CDR1 is MNHEY, CDR2 SMNVEV (reference sequence). The CDR3 nucleotides read TGTGCCAGCAGTTTAACGTCAGGGAGCGGCATAGAGCAGTACTTC. Amino acid sequence: CASSLTSGSGIEQYF.

The V and J genes are TRBV7-2 and TRBJ1-5, with 8 bases matching TRBD1. Germline assignment: CDR1 SGHTA and CDR2 FQGNSA. Unmatched junction bases numbered 4, after V lost 2 bases and J lost 4 bases. The CDR3 is made up of 15 amino acids. DNA for the CDR3: TGTGCCAGCAGCTTACCGGGACAGGTAAATCAGCCCCAGCATTTT. It translates to CASSLPGQVNQPQHF.

This clone was counted once. This chain joins TRBV10-3 and TRBJ2-1, with 10 bases that match TRBD2. The J segment lost 8 bases and the V segment lost 0 bases, leaving 7 bases of the junction unmatched. Germline assignment: CDR1 ENHRY and CDR2 SYGVKD. The CDR3 sequence is 16 residues long. The CDR3 spells CAISESPSGRADEQFF. Here the CDR3 DNA reads TGTGCCATCAGTGAGTCCCCGAGCGGGAGGGCCGATGAGCAGTTCTTC.

The chain employs TRBV28 and TRBJ2-5, with D perhaps matching TRBD2 (5 bases). The ends were cut back, 6 bases at V and 3 bases at J, with 14 bases in the middle. The CDR3 runs 14 residues. Per the germline V gene, CDR1 is MDHEN and CDR2 is SYDVKM. The CDR3 protein is CASSPLVREETQYF. CDR3 coding DNA: TGTGCCAGCAGCCCTCTGGTGCGGGAAGAGACCCAGTACTTC.

CDR3 loop: CASSFTGVSRTEAFF. CDR3 nucleotide sequence: TGCGCCAGCAGCTTTACAGGGGTCTCGCGCACTGAAGCTTTCTTT. J is TRBJ1-1 and V is TRBV5-1, with 7 bases lining up with TRBD1. Trimming cost V 2 bases and J 4 bases; bases outside gene matches: 8. This CDR3 is 15 amino acids long. Germline-derived CDR1 and CDR2 are SGHRS and YFSETQ.

V usage is TRBV7-9 and J usage is TRBJ2-5; 8 bases agree with TRBD2. The germline V gene has CDR1 SEHNR and CDR2 FQNEAQ (reference sequence). Losses at the gene ends were 3 bases for V and 4 bases for J; bases not matched to a gene: 7. The CDR3 covers 15 residues. This CDR3 reads CASSLEREGRETQYF. The CDR3 region has the DNA TGTGCCAGCAGCTTGGAACGGGAGGGCCGAGAGACCCAGTACTTC.

The V call is TRBV5-1, the J call TRBJ2-5; no reliable D call. Between the trimmed V and J ends, which lost 5 bases and 5 bases, there was a span of 19 bases. CDR1 and CDR2 from the germline V gene are SGHRS and YFSETQ. CDR3 size: 15 residues. CDR3 nucleotides: TGCGCCAGCAGGGAGTTAGAGCTTCTATGGGAGACCCAGTACTTC. This encodes CASRELELLWETQYF.

Worth noting for this clone: Other DNA sequences within the sample encode an identical CDR3. Here the CDR3 DNA reads TGTGCCAGTAGTATCGGGACAGGACCCTACGAGCAGTACTTC. This gives the protein CASSIGTGPYEQYF. The rearrangement uses TRBV19 and TRBJ2-7, with 8 bases fitting TRBD1. This CDR3 comprises 14 residues. J was trimmed by 2 bases and V by 3 bases; bases with no gene match: 3. Germline CDR1 and CDR2: LNHDA and SQIVND (reference sequence).

V and J are TRBV7-9 and TRBJ2-2; D remains ambiguous. V lost 5 bases, J lost 6 bases, and 10 bases lay in between. The CDR3 is made up of 13 amino acids. Germline CDR1 SEHNR, CDR2 FQNEAQ (reference sequence). As DNA, the CDR3 is TGTGCCAGCAGCGCGGTTGGGTCCGGGGAGCTGTTTTTT. Its translation: CASSAVGSGELFF.

This chain connects TRBV13 to TRBJ2-1; TRBD2 agrees at 16 bases. Germline values: CDR1 PRHDT, CDR2 FYEKMQ (reference sequence). The CDR3 is 17 residues long. V was pared by 4 bases and J by 9 bases, with 9 bases of the junction left unmatched. This CDR3 is CASSSGLAGGPSGEQFF. The CDR3 DNA sequence: TGTGCCAGCAGCTCGGGACTAGCGGGAGGGCCCTCGGGTGAGCAGTTCTTC.

This clone was observed a handful of times. V usage is TRBV10-1 and J usage is TRBJ2-7; D could derive from TRBD1 or TRBD2 (6 bases each). CDR3 length: 14 amino acids. Trimming removed 6 bases at V and 5 bases at J, with 17 bases between. CDR1 and CDR2 (germline): WNHNN, SYGVQD (reference sequence). CDR3 in amino acids: CASSPGGLGHEQYF. CDR3 nucleotide sequence: TGCGCCAGCAGCCCCGGGGGCCTAGGGCACGAGCAGTACTTC.

The rearrangement uses TRBV14 and TRBJ2-2; 13 bases line up with TRBD2. Germline lookup yields CDR1 SGHDN and CDR2 FVKESK. The junction had 4 bases not matched to a gene; V was cut back by 0 bases and J by 9 bases. The CDR3 extends over 16 amino acids. CDR3 sequence (DNA): TGTGCCAGCAGCCAAGATCGGACTAGCGGGAGTAGGGAGCTGTTTTTT. Its translation is CASSQDRTSGSRELFF.

The rearrangement joins TRBV5-1 to TRBJ2-7; D is possibly TRBD1 (6 bases). There are 17 residues in the CDR3. V shed 4 bases and J shed 6 bases, with 26 bases lying between them. Germline loops: CDR1 SGHRS, CDR2 YFSETQ. CDR3 sequence (DNA): TGCGCCAGCAGCCCCTGGACAGCCCTCCCCGAAATTTGCGAGCAGTACTTC. This codes for CASSPWTALPEICEQYF.

The chain is built from TRBV7-6 and TRBJ2-1; TRBD2 matches at 14 bases. Per the germline V gene, CDR1 is SGHVS and CDR2 is FNYEAQ. This CDR3 spans 18 amino acids. The V and J ends lost 3 bases and 9 bases, in that order; junction bases with no gene match: 13. The CDR3: CASSFHPGLAGVFPEQFF. DNA of the CDR3: TGTGCCAGCAGCTTTCACCCGGGACTAGCGGGAGTCTTCCCTGAGCAGTTCTTC.

On this clone itself: This same CDR3 is encoded by further DNA sequences in the sample. The V call is TRBV27, the J call TRBJ2-7; D is perhaps TRBD2 (5 bases). CDR1 and CDR2 from the germline V gene are MNHEY and SMNVEV (reference sequence). Trimming removed 2 bases at V and 0 bases at J, with 8 bases between. CDR3 length equals 14 residues. The CDR3 is CASSLVGSSYEQYF. CDR3 sequence (DNA): TGTGCCAGCAGTTTAGTTGGGAGCTCCTACGAGCAGTACTTC.

This chain joins TRBV7-7 and TRBJ2-5; D may be TRBD1 (5 bases). The V gene lost 6 bases and the J gene lost 7 bases, with 15 bases spanning the gap. Germline V gene data show CDR1 as SSHAT and CDR2 as FNYEAQ (reference sequence). The CDR3 extends over 13 amino acids. CDR3 bases: TGTGCCAGCAGTCCAGGGTTCTTAGGGACCCAGTACTTC. Encoded protein: CASSPGFLGTQYF.

The gene calls are TRBV7-2 and TRBJ1-2, with TRBD1 matching 7 bases. Germline V CDR1 and CDR2: SGHTA, FQGNSA. The CDR3 is 14 residues long. With 5 bases clipped from V and 8 bases from J, the junction kept 11 bases outside the gene matches. As DNA, the CDR3 is TGTGCCAGCAGCCAGAAGGCAGGGGGTCGGGGCTACACCTTC. It encodes CASSQKAGGRGYTF.

The chain's CDR3 is CASSPGLRIYEQYF. CDR3 DNA: TGTGCCAGCAGTCCAGGACTTAGGATCTACGAGCAGTACTTC. The rearrangement joins TRBV27 to TRBJ2-7, with D possibly TRBD2 on 5 matching bases. Germline V lookup: CDR1 MNHEY, CDR2 SMNVEV (reference sequence). The CDR3 loop spans 14 amino acids. V was cut by 5 bases and J by 3 bases, with 14 bases left in between.

V is TRBV6-5 and J is TRBJ2-7, with 10 bases fitting TRBD2. Germline V gene sequence: CDR1 MNHEY, CDR2 SVGAGI. CDR3 length equals 14 residues. V shed 6 bases and J 3 bases; nucleotides not matched to a gene: 5. The chain's CDR3 is CASRPGLAIYEQYF. The CDR3 DNA is TGTGCCAGCAGGCCGGGACTAGCGATCTACGAGCAGTACTTC.

The J gene is TRBJ2-6, the V gene TRBV4-2; D is possibly TRBD2 (5 bases). V was clipped by 1 base and J by 0 bases, with 7 bases between them. Germline-derived CDR1 and CDR2 are LGHNA and YNFKEQ. This CDR3 comprises 16 residues. In nucleotides, the CDR3 is TGTGCCAGCAGCCAAGCGGGGAGCTCTGGGGCCAACGTCCTGACTTTC. It yields the protein CASSQAGSSGANVLTF.

This clone came up once. This chain uses TRBV6-5 with TRBJ2-7; 8 nucleotides match TRBD1. Germline lookup yields CDR1 MNHEY and CDR2 SVGAGI. The CDR3 loop spans 15 amino acids. The V and J ends lost 6 bases and 2 bases, in that order; junction bases with no gene match: 9. The CDR3, as DNA: TGTGCCAGCAGCAGACAGGGGTTTTTCACCTACGAGCAGTACTTC. Its protein product is CASSRQGFFTYEQYF.

This CDR3 is CASSRDSRTDTQYF. The CDR3 coding sequence is TGTGCCAGCAGCCGGGACTCAAGGACAGATACGCAGTATTTT. This chain connects TRBV27 to TRBJ2-3, with D possibly matching TRBD2 (6 bases). Germline assignment: CDR1 MNHEY and CDR2 SMNVEV (reference sequence). The CDR3 length is 14 residues. Trimming pared 6 bases from V and 3 bases from J, leaving 13 bases between.